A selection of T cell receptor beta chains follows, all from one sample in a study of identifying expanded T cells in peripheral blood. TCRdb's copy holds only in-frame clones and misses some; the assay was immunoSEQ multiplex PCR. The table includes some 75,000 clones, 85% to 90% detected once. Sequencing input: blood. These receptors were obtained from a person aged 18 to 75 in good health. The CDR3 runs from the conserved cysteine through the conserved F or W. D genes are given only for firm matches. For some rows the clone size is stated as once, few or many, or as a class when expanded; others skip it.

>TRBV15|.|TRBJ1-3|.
TGTGCCACCAGCAGACGTCAGGTCCTCGACTCTGGAAACACCATATATTTT
CATSRRQVLDSGNTIYF
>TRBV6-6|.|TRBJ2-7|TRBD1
TGTGCCAGCAGCCCACAGGGGTACGAGCAGTACTTC
CASSPQGYEQYF
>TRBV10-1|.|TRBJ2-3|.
TGCGCCAGCAGGCTTGAAACAGATACGCAGTATTTT
CASRLETDTQYF
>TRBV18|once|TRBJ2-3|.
TGTGCCAGCTCACCACCGGGTTGGGGCACAGATACGCAGTATTTT
CASSPPGWGTDTQYF
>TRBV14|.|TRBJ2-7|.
TGTGCCAGCAGCCCGACAGCCTACGAGCAGTACTTC
CASSPTAYEQYF
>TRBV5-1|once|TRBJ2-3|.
TGCGCCAGCAGCTTGGGTTCCTTTGGACCAACAGATACGCAGTATTTT
CASSLGSFGPTDTQYF
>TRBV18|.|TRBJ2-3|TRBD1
TGTGCCAGCTCACGCAAGGGACAGGGGCAGGGGGATACGCAGTATTTT
CASSRKGQGQGDTQYF
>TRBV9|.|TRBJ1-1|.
TGTGCCAGCAGCGTAGGAATTGAGAGGAACACTGAAGCTTTCTTT
CASSVGIERNTEAFF
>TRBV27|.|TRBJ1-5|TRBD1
TGTGCCAGCAGTGGGACAGGGATGAAGCCCCAGCATTTT
CASSGTGMKPQHF
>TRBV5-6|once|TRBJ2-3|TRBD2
TGTGCCAGCGCGTCTAGCGGACCCCTGGGGGATACGCAGTATTTT
CASASSGPLGDTQYF
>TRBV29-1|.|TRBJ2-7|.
TGCAGCGTTGGATTTGGAGAGTACGAGCAGTACTTC
CSVGFGEYEQYF
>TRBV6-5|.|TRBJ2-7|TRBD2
TGTGCCAGCAGTCGAGGACTAGCGGGAGTTCGCGAGCAGTACTTC
CASSRGLAGVREQYF
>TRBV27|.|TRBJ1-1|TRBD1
TGTGCCAGCAGTCGAGAGCCGGACAGGGCGAGGACTGAAGCTTTCTTT
CASSREPDRARTEAFF
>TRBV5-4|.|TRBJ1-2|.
TGTGCCAGCAGCTTGGACAGGGTTCAGGTCTCGAGCTATGGCTACACCTTC
CASSLDRVQVSSYGYTF
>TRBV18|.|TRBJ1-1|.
TGTGCCAGCTCACCACAAGGGTCCACTGAAGCTTTCTTT
CASSPQGSTEAFF
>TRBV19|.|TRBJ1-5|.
TGTGCCAGTAGTATTCGTGGGGAACAGCCCCAGCATTTT
CASSIRGEQPQHF
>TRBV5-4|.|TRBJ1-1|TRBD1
TGTGCCAGCAGCTTGGACAGGGGGCTCTCTGGGGACACTGAAGCTTTCTTT
CASSLDRGLSGDTEAFF
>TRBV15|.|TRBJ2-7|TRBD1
TGTGCCACCAGCAGAGAAGGGGGCGACTACGAGCAGTACTTC
CATSREGGDYEQYF
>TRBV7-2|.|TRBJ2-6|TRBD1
TGTGCCAGCAGCCTAGGGACAGGGATTGGGGCCAACGTCCTGACTTTC
CASSLGTGIGANVLTF
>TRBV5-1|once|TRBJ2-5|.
TGCGCCAGCAGCTTGGAGCGGCAAGAGACCCAGTACTTC
CASSLERQETQYF
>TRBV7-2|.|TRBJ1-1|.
TGTGCCAGCAGCTTATGGGGGGCCGTGAACACTGAAGCTTTCTTT
CASSLWGAVNTEAFF
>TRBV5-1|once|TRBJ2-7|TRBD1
TGCGCCAGCTCCGAGGACAGGGGTCCCTACGAGCAGTACTTC
CASSEDRGPYEQYF
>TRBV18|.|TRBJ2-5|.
TGTGCCAGCTCACCATTACAGTTACAAGAGACCCAGTACTTC
CASSPLQLQETQYF
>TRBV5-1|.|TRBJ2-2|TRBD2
TGCGCCAGCAGCCTAAGGACTAGCGGGGGGTACGGGGAGCTGTTTTTT
CASSLRTSGGYGELFF
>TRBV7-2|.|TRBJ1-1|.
TGTGCCAGCAGCGTAACGTCCCTAAACACTGAAGCTTTCTTT
CASSVTSLNTEAFF
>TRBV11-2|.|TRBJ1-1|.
TGTGCCAGCAGCTTACAGGGGAACACTGAAGCTTTCTTT
CASSLQGNTEAFF
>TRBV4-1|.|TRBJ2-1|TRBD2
TGCGCCAGCAGCCAAGTTCCAGCGGGAGAGGTTGAGCAGTTCTTC
CASSQVPAGEVEQFF
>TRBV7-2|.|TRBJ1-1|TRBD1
TGTGCCAGCGACAGGGGTTGGAACACTGAAGCTTTCTTT
CASDRGWNTEAFF
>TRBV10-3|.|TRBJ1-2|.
TGTGCCATCAGTGAGTGGCTTTCGGGGGATGGATATGGCTACACCTTC
CAISEWLSGDGYGYTF
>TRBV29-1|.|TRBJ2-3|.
TGCAGCGTAGACAGGTGGTCACCAGATACGCAGTATTTT
CSVDRWSPDTQYF
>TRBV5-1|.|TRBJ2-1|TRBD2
TGCGCCAGCAGCTTGGCCGGGGGCGGGAGGGCCCTCAATGAGCAGTTCTTC
CASSLAGGGRALNEQFF
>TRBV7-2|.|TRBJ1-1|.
TGTGCCAGCAGCTTAGTAAGGGGCCCGGCCGCTGAAGCTTTCTTT
CASSLVRGPAAEAFF
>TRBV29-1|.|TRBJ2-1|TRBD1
TGCAGCGTTGAAGGCACAGGGGGATTCGACAATGAGCAGTTCTTC
CSVEGTGGFDNEQFF
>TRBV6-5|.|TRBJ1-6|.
TGTGCCAGCAGCACTGGACTGGGGAATTCACCCCTCCACTTT
CASSTGLGNSPLHF
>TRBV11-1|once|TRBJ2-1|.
TGTGCCAGCAGCTTTGGGTCCAGCGAGCAGTTCTTC
CASSFGSSEQFF
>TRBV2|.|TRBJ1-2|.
TGTGCCAGCGGCGCGGACTATGGCTACACCTTC
CASGADYGYTF
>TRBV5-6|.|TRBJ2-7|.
TGTGCCAGAAACTACGAGCAGTACTTC
CARNYEQYF
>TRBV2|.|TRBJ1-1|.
TGTGCCAGCAGTCTTGAGGGGTTGAACACTGAAGCTTTCTTT
CASSLEGLNTEAFF
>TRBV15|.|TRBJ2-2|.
TGTGCCACCAGCAGAGAGATAAAGGGAGCCGGGGAGCTGTTTTTT
CATSREIKGAGELFF
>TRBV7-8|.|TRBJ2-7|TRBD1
TGTGCCAGCAGCAAGGACAGGGACGAGCAGTACTTC
CASSKDRDEQYF
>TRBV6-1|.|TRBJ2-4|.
TGTGCCAGCAGTGTGGAGCCACTAGCCAAAAACATTCAGTACTTC
CASSVEPLAKNIQYF
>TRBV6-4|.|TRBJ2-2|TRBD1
TGTGCCAGCAGTCCGGACAGGGCCTACACCGGGGAGCTGTTTTTT
CASSPDRAYTGELFF
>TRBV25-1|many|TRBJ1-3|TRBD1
TGTGCCAGCAGTGACTCGGGACAGGGGTCTGGAAACACCATATATTTT
CASSDSGQGSGNTIYF
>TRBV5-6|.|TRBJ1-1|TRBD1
TGTGCCAGCAGCTTGGGGTCAGGGGGCTTTTTAGCTTTCTTT
CASSLGSGGFLAFF
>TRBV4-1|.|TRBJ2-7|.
TGCGCCAGCAGCCTCGGGAGCTCCTACGAGCAGTACTTC
CASSLGSSYEQYF